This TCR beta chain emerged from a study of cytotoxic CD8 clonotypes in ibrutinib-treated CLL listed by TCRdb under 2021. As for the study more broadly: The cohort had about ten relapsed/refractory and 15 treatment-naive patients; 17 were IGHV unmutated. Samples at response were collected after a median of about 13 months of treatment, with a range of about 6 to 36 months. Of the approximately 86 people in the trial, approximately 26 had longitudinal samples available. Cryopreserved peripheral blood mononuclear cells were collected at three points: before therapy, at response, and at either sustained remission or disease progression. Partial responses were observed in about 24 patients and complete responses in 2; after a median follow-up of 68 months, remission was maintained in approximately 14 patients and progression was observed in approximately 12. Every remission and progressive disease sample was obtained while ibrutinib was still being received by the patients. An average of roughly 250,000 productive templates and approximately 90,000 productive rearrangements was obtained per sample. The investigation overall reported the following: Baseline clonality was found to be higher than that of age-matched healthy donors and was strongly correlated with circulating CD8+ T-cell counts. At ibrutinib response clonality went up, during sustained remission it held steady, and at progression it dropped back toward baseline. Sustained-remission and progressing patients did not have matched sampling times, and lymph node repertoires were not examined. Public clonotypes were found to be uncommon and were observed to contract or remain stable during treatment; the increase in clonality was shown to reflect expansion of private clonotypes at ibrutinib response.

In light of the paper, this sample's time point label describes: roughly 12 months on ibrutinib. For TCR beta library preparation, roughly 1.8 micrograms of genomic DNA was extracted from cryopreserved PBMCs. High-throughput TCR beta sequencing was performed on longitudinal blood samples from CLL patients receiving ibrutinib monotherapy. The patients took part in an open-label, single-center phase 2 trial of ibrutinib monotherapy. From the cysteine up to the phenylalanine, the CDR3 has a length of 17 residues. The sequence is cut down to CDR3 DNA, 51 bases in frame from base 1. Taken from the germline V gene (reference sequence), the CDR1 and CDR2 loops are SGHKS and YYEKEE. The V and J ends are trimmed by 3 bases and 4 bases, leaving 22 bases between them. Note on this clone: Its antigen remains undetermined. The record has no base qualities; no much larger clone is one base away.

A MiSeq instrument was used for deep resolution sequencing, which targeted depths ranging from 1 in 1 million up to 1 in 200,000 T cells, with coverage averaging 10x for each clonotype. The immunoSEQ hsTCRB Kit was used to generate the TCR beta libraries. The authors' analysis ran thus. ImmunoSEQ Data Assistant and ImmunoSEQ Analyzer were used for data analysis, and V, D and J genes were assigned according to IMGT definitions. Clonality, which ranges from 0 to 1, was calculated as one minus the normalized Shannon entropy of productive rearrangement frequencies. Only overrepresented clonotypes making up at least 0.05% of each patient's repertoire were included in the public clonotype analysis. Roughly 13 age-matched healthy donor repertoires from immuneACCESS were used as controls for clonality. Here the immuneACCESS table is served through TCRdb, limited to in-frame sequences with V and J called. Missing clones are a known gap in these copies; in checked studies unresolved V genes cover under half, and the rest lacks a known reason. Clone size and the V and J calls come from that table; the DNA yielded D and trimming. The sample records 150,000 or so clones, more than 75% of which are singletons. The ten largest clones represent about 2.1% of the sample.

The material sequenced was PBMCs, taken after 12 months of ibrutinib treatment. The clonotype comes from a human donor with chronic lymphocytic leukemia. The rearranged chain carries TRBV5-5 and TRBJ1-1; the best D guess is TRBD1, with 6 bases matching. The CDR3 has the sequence CASSSMKRQVGSTEAFF. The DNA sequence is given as TGTGCCAGCAGCTCAATGAAACGACAGGTGGGCAGCACTGAAGCTTTCTTT.